One sample yielded the 7 T cell receptor beta chains listed below, sequenced in a study of cytomegalovirus exposure and HLA in healthy donors. The PCR made use of 60 Vbeta and 13 Jbeta primers. TCRdb's copy holds only in-frame clones and misses some; the assay was immunoSEQ multiplex PCR. Counted here are under 200,000 clones, around 80% occurring once; the ten biggest clones make up 0.69%. Sequencing was carried out using PBMCs. The receptors here all came from a woman aged 35 to 49 in good health and CMV-seronegative.

The V and J genes are TRBV15 and TRBJ2-5; 9 nucleotides agree with TRBD2. CDR1 is LNHNV, CDR2 YYDKDF, per germline (reference sequence). Unmatched junction bases numbered 8, after V lost 1 base and J lost 5 bases. CDR3 length: 16 residues. CDR3: CATSRGGSGRPETQYF. CDR3 sequence (DNA): TGTGCCACCAGCAGAGGTGGTAGCGGGAGACCGGAGACCCAGTACTTC.

The table lists this clone with a few counts. The chain recombines TRBV5-4 with TRBJ2-7; 8 bases are shared with TRBD2. V was pared by 4 bases and J by 2 bases, with 5 bases of the junction left unmatched. The germline V gene has CDR1 SGHNT and CDR2 YYREEE (reference sequence). This CDR3 is built from 14 residues. Written as DNA, the CDR3 is TGTGCCAGCAGCCTGGGTAGCGGGACCTACGAGCAGTACTTC. This encodes CASSLGSGTYEQYF.

This clone was recorded once. The chain carries TRBV11-2 and TRBJ2-1, with 14 bases fitting TRBD2. V shed 5 bases, J shed 4 bases, and the junction held 10 bases outside the gene matches. Per the germline V gene, CDR1 is SGHAT and CDR2 is FQNNGV. The CDR3 has 18 amino acids. The CDR3, as DNA: TGTGCCAGCAGCATTCGGACTAGCGGGAGGTCTGGTTACAATGAGCAGTTCTTC. The encoded protein is CASSIRTSGRSGYNEQFF. The whole variable domain, remainder taken from reference TRBV11-2 and TRBJ2-1, is EAGVAQSPRYKIIEKRQSVAFWCNPISGHATLYWYQQILGQGPKLLIQFQNNGVVDDSQLPKDRFSAERLKGVDSTLKIQPAKLEDSAVYLCASSIRTSGRSGYNEQFFGPGTRLTVL.

In its sample, this clone was seen a few times. The CDR3: CSVGPWGGINEKLFF. As DNA, the CDR3 is TGCAGCGTTGGTCCGTGGGGAGGGATTAATGAAAAACTGTTTTTT. The gene calls are TRBV29-1 and TRBJ1-4; D is unclear. Germline V CDR1 and CDR2: SQVTM, ANQGSEA. The V end was cut by 4 bases, the J end by 4 bases, with 16 bases between. The CDR3 is 15 amino acids.

The V and J genes are TRBV15 and TRBJ1-1; weak D call: TRBD1 (6 bases). Germline loops: CDR1 LNHNV, CDR2 YYDKDF (reference sequence). V lost 4 bases, J lost 8 bases, and 14 bases lay in between. The CDR3 spans 13 residues. Here the CDR3 DNA reads TGTGCCACCAGCATTGGGACATTGGCAGAAGCTTTCTTT. Encoded protein: CATSIGTLAEAFF.

This clone was recorded only once. The V gene is TRBV30, the J gene TRBJ2-1, with a weak D call TRBD1 (6 bases). Germline assignment: CDR1 GTSNPN and CDR2 SVGIG (reference sequence). V was cut by 1 base and J by 6 bases, with 16 bases left in between. There are 15 residues in the CDR3. The CDR3 spells CAWSGRTVVSNEQFF. As DNA, the CDR3 is TGTGCCTGGAGTGGACGGACAGTGGTGAGCAATGAGCAGTTCTTC.

This chain uses TRBV9 with TRBJ1-2, with D unresolved. V lost 2 bases and J lost 0, with 5 bases in between. The CDR3 is 13 residues long. Looked up from germline, CDR1 is SGDLS and CDR2 is YYNGEE. CDR3 bases: TGTGCCAGCAGCGTTGGCTCTAACTATGGCTACACCTTC. This codes for CASSVGSNYGYTF.